A selection of T cell receptor beta chains follows, all from one sample in a study of T cell responses to AZD1222 COVID-19 vaccine. Clones were read by immunoSEQ multiplex PCR, and TCRdb kept only the in-frame ones, dropping some. The sample includes some 140,000 clones, around 90% seen only once; the top ten take 1.9%. This specimen consisted of peripheral blood, obtained on day 0 of AZD1222 vaccination. The receptors originated from an adult in good health. Each CDR3 is given with its conserved first and last residue. D genes are given only for firm matches. Clone size, where shown, is once, few, many, or a class for clones that have expanded.

TRBJ1-2,.,.,TRBV11-2,CASSLGGGSLQGYTF,TGTGCCAGCAGCTTAGGGGGAGGAAGTCTGCAAGGCTACACCTTC
TRBJ2-6,TRBD1,.,TRBV19,CASSIFPSTGISGANVLTF,TGTGCCAGTAGTATATTCCCCTCGACAGGGATCTCTGGGGCCAACGTCCTGACTTTC
TRBJ2-7,.,few,TRBV14,CASSPLGSYEQYF,TGTGCCAGCAGCCCCCTTGGCTCCTACGAGCAGTACTTC
TRBJ1-1,.,.,TRBV3-1/TRBV3-2,CASSQDLWTVQAFF,TGTGCCAGCAGCCAAGATTTATGGACAGTACAAGCTTTCTTT
TRBJ1-2,.,.,TRBV20-1,CSASVYGYTF,TGCAGTGCCTCAGTCTATGGCTACACCTTC
TRBJ1-1,TRBD1,once,TRBV9,CASSLRDRALGTEAFF,TGTGCCAGCAGCCTCCGGGACAGGGCGTTGGGCACTGAAGCTTTCTTT
TRBJ1-4,.,.,TRBV19,CASSKTGYNEKLFF,TGTGCCAGTAGCAAGACAGGTTATAATGAAAAACTGTTTTTT
TRBJ2-2,.,.,TRBV25-1,CASSEYGGHNTGELFF,TGTGCCAGCAGTGAATACGGGGGCCATAACACCGGGGAGCTGTTTTTT
TRBJ2-7,.,.,TRBV4-1,CASSQDSTEQYF,TGCGCCAGCAGCCAAGATTCGACAGAGCAGTACTTC
TRBJ2-1,TRBD2,.,TRBV29-1,CSVEGLAGYSSYNEQFF,TGCAGCGTTGAAGGACTAGCGGGTTATAGCTCCTACAATGAGCAGTTCTTC
TRBJ1-3,.,.,TRBV7-3,CASSPRPRNSGNTIYF,TGTGCCAGCAGCCCGCGTCCCAGAAACTCTGGAAACACCATATATTTT
TRBJ1-2,.,.,TRBV3-1/TRBV3-2,CASSQEKDLWTYGYTF,TGTGCCAGCAGCCAAGAGAAGGACTTATGGACCTATGGCTACACCTTC
TRBJ1-1,.,few,TRBV18,CASMLTSNSEAFF,TGTGCCAGCATGTTGACGTCGAACAGTGAAGCTTTCTTT
TRBJ2-7,TRBD2,.,TRBV30,CARPRGRGYEQYF,TGTGCCCGTCCCCGCGGGAGAGGCTACGAGCAGTACTTC
TRBJ1-2,.,once,TRBV29-1,CSVPPSVNYGYTF,TGCAGCGTCCCACCCAGTGTTAACTATGGCTACACCTTC
TRBJ1-3,.,few,TRBV19,CASRTVSGNTIYF,TGTGCCAGTAGGACGGTTTCTGGAAACACCATATATTTT
TRBJ2-2,TRBD1,.,TRBV7-8,CATRGTGAAGELFF,TGTGCCACCAGGGGGACAGGTGCGGCCGGGGAGCTGTTTTTT
TRBJ1-2,.,.,TRBV19,CASSIGYSDANYGYTF,TGTGCCAGTAGTATAGGCTACAGCGATGCTAACTATGGCTACACCTTC
TRBJ1-4,TRBD1,once,TRBV5-1,CASSYGDRGANEKLFF,TGCGCCAGCAGCTATGGGGACAGGGGAGCTAATGAAAAACTGTTTTTT
TRBJ1-1,.,.,TRBV9,CASSVAVGGNTEAFF,TGTGCCAGCAGCGTAGCCGTCGGGGGGAACACTGAAGCTTTCTTT
TRBJ2-2,TRBD2,.,TRBV29-1,CSVDSSASGWGGELFF,TGCAGCGTTGATAGTTCCGCTAGCGGATGGGGAGGGGAGCTGTTTTTT
TRBJ1-1,.,.,TRBV18,CASSPPTGIEAFF,TGTGCCAGCTCACCACCAACAGGGATTGAAGCTTTCTTT
TRBJ1-5,.,.,TRBV3-1/TRBV3-2,CASSQGGAGNQPQHF,TGTGCCAGCAGCCAGGGGGGCGCGGGCAATCAGCCCCAGCATTTT
TRBJ1-6,.,once,TRBV7-2,CASSSGRETPLHF,TGTGCCAGCAGCTCTGGGAGAGAGACACCCCTCCACTTT
TRBJ1-3,.,.,TRBV5-1,CASSVNGPSGNTIYF,TGCGCCAGCTCCGTGAATGGTCCCTCTGGAAACACCATATATTTT
TRBJ1-1,.,.,TRBV30,CAWSVGVRGTEAFF,TGTGCCTGGAGTGTGGGGGTAAGAGGGACTGAAGCTTTCTTT
TRBJ2-7,.,.,TRBV28,CASSLDVGSGEQYF,TGTGCCAGCAGCCTAGACGTAGGCTCAGGCGAGCAGTACTTC
TRBJ1-3,.,.,TRBV10-2,CASSEGQVGNTIYF,TGCGCCAGCAGTGAGGGGCAGGTCGGAAACACCATATATTTT
TRBJ1-1,TRBD1,.,TRBV5-1,CASSPRTGAPNTEAFF,TGCGCCAGCAGCCCAAGGACAGGGGCCCCAAACACTGAAGCTTTCTTT
TRBJ1-1,.,.,TRBV5-1,CASSFDGNPRNTEAFF,TGCGCCAGCAGCTTTGATGGGAACCCCCGTAACACTGAAGCTTTCTTT
TRBJ1-1,.,.,TRBV15,CATSRASRDTEAFF,TGTGCCACCAGCAGAGCCTCTAGGGACACTGAAGCTTTCTTT
TRBJ1-2,TRBD1,few,TRBV10-1,CASRRGQDYGYTF,TGCGCCAGCCGCAGGGGGCAAGACTATGGCTACACCTTC
TRBJ2-1,TRBD2,.,TRBV2,CASTDSLAGGFGQFF,TGTGCCAGCACCGACTCGCTAGCGGGGGGGTTCGGGCAGTTCTTC
TRBJ2-1,.,.,TRBV6-5,CASNPYNEQFF,TGTGCCAGCAACCCCTACAATGAGCAGTTCTTC
TRBJ1-2,TRBD1,.,TRBV6-6,CASGDRGYGYTF,TGTGCCAGCGGCGACAGGGGCTATGGCTACACCTTC
TRBJ1-6,.,.,TRBV12-3/TRBV12-4,CASSLRDNSPLHF,TGTGCCAGCAGTTTGCGGGATAATTCACCCCTCCACTTT
TRBJ2-7,TRBD2,.,TRBV6-5,CASSYRGAGAYEQYF,TGTGCCAGCAGTTATAGAGGGGCGGGGGCCTACGAGCAGTACTTC
TRBJ1-2,.,.,TRBV3-1/TRBV3-2,CASRVEGNYGYTF,TGTGCTTCCCGTGTGGAGGGGAACTATGGCTACACCTTC
TRBJ1-2,TRBD1,.,TRBV4-3,CASSQSPGGGGYGYTF,TGCGCCAGCAGCCAATCCCCAGGGGGCGGGGGCTATGGCTACACCTTC
TRBJ2-3,TRBD2,.,TRBV3-1/TRBV3-2,CASSHTLAGFKDTQYF,TGTGCCAGCAGCCATACCCTAGCGGGGTTCAAAGATACGCAGTATTTT
TRBJ1-2,.,.,TRBV4-3,CASSHRAPTNYGYTF,TGCGCCAGCAGCCATAGGGCGCCGACTAACTATGGCTACACCTTC